This T cell receptor beta chain was captured by sequencing in a study of blood T cell repertoires in COVID-19. Study as a whole: Samples came from the United States, Italy and Spain, spanning acute and convalescent COVID-19.

Authors' methods: Reference gene primer amplification gave estimated nucleated cell counts. Clones were read by immunoSEQ multiplex PCR, and TCRdb kept only the in-frame ones, dropping some. The V and J calls and clone size were taken over from that table, and D and trimming were inferred from the DNA. The sample has fewer than 200,000 clones; 76% are singletons. Germline trimming cut 0 bases from V and 1 base from J; bases unmatched to any gene: 2. CDR1 and CDR2 (germline): SGHRS, YFSETQ. This CDR3 comprises 15 residues. The V gene is TRBV5-1, the J gene TRBJ2-7; 9 bases map to TRBD1. The receptor comes from a woman between 50 and 59 years old with active or convalescent COVID-19. Source material: peripheral blood. The CDR3 protein is CASSLAGQGSYEQYF. CDR3 bases: TGCGCCAGCAGCTTGGCCGGACAGGGGTCCTACGAGCAGTACTTC.